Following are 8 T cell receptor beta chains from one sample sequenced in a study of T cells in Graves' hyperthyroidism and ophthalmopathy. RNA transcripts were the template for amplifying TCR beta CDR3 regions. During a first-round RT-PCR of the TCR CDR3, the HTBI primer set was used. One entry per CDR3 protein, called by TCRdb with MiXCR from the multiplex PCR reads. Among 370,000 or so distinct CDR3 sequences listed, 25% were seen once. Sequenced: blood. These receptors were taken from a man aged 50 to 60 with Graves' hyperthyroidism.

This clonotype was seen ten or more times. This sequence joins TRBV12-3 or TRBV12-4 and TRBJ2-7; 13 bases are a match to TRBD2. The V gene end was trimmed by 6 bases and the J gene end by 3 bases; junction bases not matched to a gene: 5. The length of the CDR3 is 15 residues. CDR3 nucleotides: TGTGCCAGCAGCGCAACTAGCGGGAGGGACTACGAGCAGTACTTC. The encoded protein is CASSATSGRDYEQYF.

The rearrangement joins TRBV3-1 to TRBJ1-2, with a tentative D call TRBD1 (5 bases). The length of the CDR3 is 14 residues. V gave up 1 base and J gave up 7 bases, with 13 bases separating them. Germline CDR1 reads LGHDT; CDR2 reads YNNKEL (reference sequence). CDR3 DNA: TGTGCCAGCAGCCAAGCGGGGGTGGACCTTGGCTACACCTTC. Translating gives CASSQAGVDLGYTF.

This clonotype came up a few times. The CDR3, as DNA: TGTGCCAGCAGTGAAACGGGGGCCCGTTCCTACGAGCAGTACTTC. Its translation is CASSETGARSYEQYF. The chain carries TRBV6-1 and TRBJ2-7; D is tentatively TRBD1 or TRBD2 (6 bases each). V gave up 2 bases and J gave up 1 base, with 12 bases separating them. This CDR3 spans 15 amino acids. From germline, CDR1 is MNHNS and CDR2 SASEGT.

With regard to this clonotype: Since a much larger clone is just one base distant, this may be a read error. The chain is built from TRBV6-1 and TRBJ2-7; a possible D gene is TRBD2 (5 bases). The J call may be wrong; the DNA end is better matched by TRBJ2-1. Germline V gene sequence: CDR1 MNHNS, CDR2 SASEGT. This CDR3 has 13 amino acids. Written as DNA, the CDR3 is TGTGCCAGCAGTGAAGCAGCGGCCTACGAGCAGTTCTTC. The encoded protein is CASSEAAAYEQFF.

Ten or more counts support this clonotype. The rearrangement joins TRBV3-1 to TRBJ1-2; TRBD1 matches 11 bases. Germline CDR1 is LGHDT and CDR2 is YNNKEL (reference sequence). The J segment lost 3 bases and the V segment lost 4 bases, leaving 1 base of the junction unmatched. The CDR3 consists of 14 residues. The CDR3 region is CASSPGQGDYGYTF. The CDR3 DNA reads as TGTGCCAGCAGCCCGGGACAGGGGGACTATGGCTACACCTTC.

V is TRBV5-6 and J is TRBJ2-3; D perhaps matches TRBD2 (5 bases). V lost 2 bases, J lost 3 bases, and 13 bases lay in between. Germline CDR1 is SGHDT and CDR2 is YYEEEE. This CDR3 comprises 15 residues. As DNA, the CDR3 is TGTGCCAGCAGCTTCACCGGGATCCAGACAGATACGCAGTATTTT. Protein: CASSFTGIQTDTQYF.

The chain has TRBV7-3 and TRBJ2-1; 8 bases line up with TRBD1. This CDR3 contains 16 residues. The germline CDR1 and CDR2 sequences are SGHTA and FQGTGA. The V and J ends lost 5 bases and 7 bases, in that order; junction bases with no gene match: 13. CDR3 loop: CASSPNSRGRWNEQFF. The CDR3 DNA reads TGTGCCAGCAGCCCGAACTCCAGGGGGCGGTGGAATGAGCAGTTCTTC.

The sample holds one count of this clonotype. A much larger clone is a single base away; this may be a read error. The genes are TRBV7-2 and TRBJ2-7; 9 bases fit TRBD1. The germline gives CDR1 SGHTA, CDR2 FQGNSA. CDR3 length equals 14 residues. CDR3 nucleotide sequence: TGTGCCAGCAGCTTTGGGACAGGGCCCTACGGGCAGTACTTC. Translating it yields CASSFGTGPYGQYF.